A single TCR beta chain is shown here with its context. Its antigen is currently unknown. The data were taken from a study of cytomegalovirus exposure and HLA in healthy donors. Donors in the study were healthy people who gave bone marrow. Primers: 60 Vbeta forward and 13 Jbeta reverse. Sequencing was performed with immunoSEQ multiplex PCR; in TCRdb, only in-frame clones are kept and a portion is missing. The sample holds around 130,000 clones, roughly four fifths seen once. Overall study results and limits: Earlier analysis looked at TCR beta V segments, and most were productive about 90% or about 30% of the time. TCR sequences were mostly rare, though some public TCRs occurred in many donors. One later analysis reportedly identified an Asian-associated ancestry cluster that showed fewer N-insertions than the roughly 600-donor mean.

Germline loops: CDR1 SGDLS, CDR2 YYNGEE. This CDR3 is 15 amino acids long. V lost 4 bases, J lost 1 base, and 3 bases stayed unmatched. Sequencing was carried out using PBMCs. The rearrangement joins TRBV9 to TRBJ2-2; 8 nucleotides line up with TRBD2. The TCR sequence derives from a man aged 35-49 years in good health and CMV-seronegative. The CDR3 DNA follows: TGTGCCAGCAGCACAACTAGCGGGAACACCGGGGAGCTGTTTTTT. This translates into CASSTTSGNTGELFF.